The 9 T cell receptor beta chains below all came from one sample that was sequenced in a study of blood T cell repertoires in COVID-19. Clones were read by immunoSEQ multiplex PCR, and TCRdb kept only the in-frame ones, dropping some. The sample has some 190,000 clones; roughly 82% are singletons. The sequenced sample consisted of peripheral blood. Receptors were obtained from a woman aged 55-70 years with COVID-19, enrolled during active disease.

The V call is TRBV5-4, the J call TRBJ1-3, with no clear D. The CDR3 runs to 16 residues. Trimming shortened V by 0 bases and J by 0 bases, and 10 bases separated the two germline ends. Germline values: CDR1 SGHNT, CDR2 YYREEE (reference sequence). The chain's CDR3 is CASSLDAGPSGNTIYF. The CDR3, as DNA: TGTGCCAGCAGCTTGGATGCAGGCCCCTCTGGAAACACCATATATTTT.

This chain joins TRBV27 and TRBJ1-1; D gene ambiguous. Trimming removed 2 bases from V and 5 bases from J, with 18 bases in between. The CDR3 is 16 amino acids. Germline V gene data show CDR1 as MNHEY and CDR2 as SMNVEV (reference sequence). CDR3 protein: CASSLLAGMQRTEAFF. Written as DNA, the CDR3 is TGTGCCAGCAGTTTACTCGCCGGGATGCAACGGACTGAAGCTTTCTTT.

V and J are TRBV5-1 and TRBJ2-1, with 9 bases identical to TRBD2. V dropped 7 bases and J dropped 4; count of bases not matched to a gene: 6. Germline CDR1 SGHRS, CDR2 YFSETQ. This CDR3 has 14 amino acids. The CDR3 sequence is CASEPGLAYNEQFF. CDR3 in DNA: TGCGCCAGCGAACCAGGACTAGCGTACAATGAGCAGTTCTTC.

This CDR3 is CASSPRGNTEAFF. The DNA of the CDR3 is TGTGCCAGTAGTCCCAGGGGGAACACTGAAGCTTTCTTT. The chain employs TRBV19 and TRBJ1-1, with a weak D call TRBD1 (6 bases). V was trimmed by 5 bases and J by 1 base, leaving 8 bases between them. The CDR3 covers 13 residues. Germline lookup yields CDR1 LNHDA and CDR2 SQIVND (reference sequence).

V is TRBV3-1 (or the pseudogene TRBV3-2) and J is TRBJ1-3; weak D call: TRBD1 (5 bases). Trimming took off 5 bases at V and 4 bases at J, with 15 bases between the two ends. The CDR3 runs 15 residues. Germline V gene sequence: CDR1 LGHDT, CDR2 YNNKEL (reference sequence). The DNA of the CDR3 is TGTGCCAGCAGCTTACAGGTGCCTCTCGGAAACACCATATATTTT. Translating it yields CASSLQVPLGNTIYF.

The chain is built from TRBV7-9 and TRBJ1-1, with D hard to call. V was shortened by 1 base and J by 1 base, with 7 bases between the two germline ends. Germline lookup yields CDR1 SEHNR and CDR2 FQNEAQ (reference sequence). The CDR3 is 14 amino acids. The CDR3 spells CASSLGGSNTEAFF. The CDR3 nucleotides read TGTGCCAGCAGCTTAGGAGGATCGAACACTGAAGCTTTCTTT.

This chain joins TRBV12-3 or TRBV12-4 and TRBJ1-1; D unclear. The CDR3 totals 13 residues. Trimming shortened V by 5 bases and J by 1 base, and 8 bases separated the two germline ends. The CDR3 coding sequence is TGTGCCAGCAGTCCCGGGTGGAACACTGAAGCTTTCTTT. Its protein is CASSPGWNTEAFF.

The chain uses TRBV7-9 and TRBJ1-1; D unclear. Germline V gives CDR1 SEHNR, CDR2 FQNEAQ (reference sequence). Between the trimmed V and J ends, which lost 3 bases and 1 base, there was a span of 12 bases. This CDR3 is built from 15 residues. The CDR3 reads CASSLSGMRNTEAFF. CDR3 DNA: TGTGCCAGCAGCTTGAGCGGGATGAGGAACACTGAAGCTTTCTTT.

The V and J genes are TRBV14 and TRBJ2-7; TRBD2 agrees at 14 bases. Germline V lookup: CDR1 SGHDN, CDR2 FVKESK. Trimming removed 4 bases from V and 6 bases from J; junction bases left unmatched: 14. The CDR3 covers 18 residues. CDR3 coding DNA: TGTGCCAGCAGCCGAGGACTAGCGGGAGGCCACGGATTCGGCGAGCAGTACTTC. Protein sequence: CASSRGLAGGHGFGEQYF.